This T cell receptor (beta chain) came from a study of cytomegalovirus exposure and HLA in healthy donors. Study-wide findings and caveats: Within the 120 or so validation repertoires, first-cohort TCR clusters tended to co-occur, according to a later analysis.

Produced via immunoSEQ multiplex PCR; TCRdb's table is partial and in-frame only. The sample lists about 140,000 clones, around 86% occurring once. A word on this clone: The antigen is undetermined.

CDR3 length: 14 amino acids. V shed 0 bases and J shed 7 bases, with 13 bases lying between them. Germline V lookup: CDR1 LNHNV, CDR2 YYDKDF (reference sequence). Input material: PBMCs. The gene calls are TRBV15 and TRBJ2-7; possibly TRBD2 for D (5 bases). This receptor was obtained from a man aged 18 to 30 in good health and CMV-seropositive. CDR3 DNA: TGTGCCACCAGCAGAGATCACGGGATCCTGGAGCAGTACTTC. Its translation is CATSRDHGILEQYF.